Presented here are 21 T cell receptor beta chains from one specimen sequenced in a study of T cells in Graves' hyperthyroidism and ophthalmopathy. Amplification targeted TCR beta CDR3 regions from RNA transcripts. The HTBI set primed first-round TCR CDR3 RT-PCR. Via MiXCR, TCRdb re-called the multiplex PCR reads, giving one row per CDR3 protein. The repertoire consists of more than 300,000 distinct CDR3 sequences, with around 14% occurring once and the leading ten covering 20% to 25%. The specimen was blood. Source of these receptors: a woman between 25 and 40 years old with Graves' hyperthyroidism.

A few counts support this clonotype. This sequence joins TRBV27 and TRBJ2-7, with D uncertain. Trimming pared 5 bases from V and 5 bases from J, leaving 13 bases between. This CDR3 has 13 amino acids. Germline V CDR1 and CDR2: MNHEY, SMNVEV (reference sequence). CDR3 residues: CASSPPDNDEQYF. In nucleotides, the CDR3 is TGTGCCAGCAGTCCCCCTGATAACGACGAGCAGTACTTC.

The chain employs TRBV19 and TRBJ1-5, with D uncertain. CDR3 length: 14 residues. The germline V gene encodes CDR1 LNHDA and CDR2 SQIVND (reference sequence). V lost 0 bases and J 3 bases, leaving 6 bases between the germline ends. The CDR3, as DNA: TGTGCCAGTAGTATAGACGGGTACAATCAGCCCCAGCATTTT. Protein sequence: CASSIDGYNQPQHF.

The rearrangement joins TRBV6-1 to TRBJ1-3; perhaps TRBD1 as D (6 bases). The CDR3 has 16 amino acids. Trimming took off 5 bases at V and 0 bases at J, with 14 bases between the two ends. In germline, CDR1 is MNHNS, CDR2 SASEGT. The CDR3 nucleotides read TGTGCCAGCAGTACAGGGACGGGAGCCTCTGGAAACACCATATATTTT. This translates into CASSTGTGASGNTIYF.

This clonotype appeared many times. This chain joins TRBV28 and TRBJ2-7; D ambiguous. There are 14 residues in the CDR3. Trimming removed 8 bases at V and 0 bases at J, with 14 bases between. CDR1 and CDR2 (germline): MDHEN, SYDVKM. CDR3 protein: CASEDNLPSYEQYF. In DNA, the CDR3 is TGTGCCAGCGAAGACAATCTCCCCTCCTACGAGCAGTACTTC.

This clonotype was seen repeatedly, ten times or more. This chain joins TRBV7-9 and TRBJ1-5, with unresolved D. The CDR3 loop spans 14 amino acids. V was trimmed by 6 bases and J by 1 base, leaving 10 bases between them. The germline gives CDR1 SEHNR, CDR2 FQNEAQ (reference sequence). The CDR3 DNA reads TGTGCCAGCAGTCGGACGGAAAGCAATCAGCCCCAGCATTTT. Encoded protein: CASSRTESNQPQHF.

This clonotype was detected many times. The CDR3 sequence is CASSIDLRGYEQYF. Here the CDR3 DNA reads TGTGCCAGTAGTATAGATCTGAGGGGCTACGAGCAGTACTTC. V is TRBV19 and J is TRBJ2-7; either TRBD1 or TRBD2 may supply D (5 bases each). Germline V gene data show CDR1 as LNHDA and CDR2 as SQIVND (reference sequence). V was pared by 0 bases and J by 3 bases, with 9 bases between. The CDR3 spans 14 residues.

This clonotype was seen ten or more times. The chain combines TRBV12-5 with TRBJ1-2; D not resolved. The length of the CDR3 is 13 residues. Germline CDR1 and CDR2: LGHNT and FRNRAP. Trimming removed 7 bases at V and 3 bases at J, with 12 bases between. The CDR3, as DNA: TGTGCTAGTGCCCTTGACGATTACTATGGCTACACCTTC. Amino acid sequence: CASALDDYYGYTF.

This clonotype was detected only a few times. The chain employs TRBV7-2 and TRBJ1-6; no reliable D call. There are 15 residues in the CDR3. The V gene lost 1 base and the J gene lost 5 bases, with 9 bases spanning the gap. The V gene's germline CDR1 is SGHTA and CDR2 FQGNSA. CDR3 region: CASSLGPGDNSPLHF. DNA of the CDR3: TGTGCCAGCAGCTTAGGGCCGGGCGATAATTCACCCCTCCACTTT.

This clonotype was recorded at least ten times. The V call is TRBV7-2, the J call TRBJ1-1, with D unclear. CDR1 SGHTA and CDR2 FQGNSA come from the germline V gene. V was shortened by 6 bases and J by 0 bases, with 11 bases between the two germline ends. This CDR3 contains 14 residues. For the CDR3, the DNA is TGTGCCAGCAGGTCGACATTCTTGAACACTGAAGCTTTCTTT. Translation gives CASRSTFLNTEAFF.

This clonotype was counted many times. The rearrangement uses TRBV6-1 and TRBJ1-1, with 7 bases matching TRBD1. V shed 7 bases, J shed 0 bases, and the junction held 8 bases outside the gene matches. The CDR3 is 15 amino acids. CDR1 and CDR2 from the germline V gene are MNHNS and SASEGT. The CDR3 coding sequence is TGTGCCAGCACCCCACGGGACAGAATGAACACTGAAGCTTTCTTT. The encoded protein is CASTPRDRMNTEAFF.

The chain has TRBV19 and TRBJ1-5, with D tentatively TRBD1 (6 bases). CDR3 length equals 13 residues. Looked up from germline, CDR1 is LNHDA and CDR2 is SQIVND (reference sequence). V shed 10 bases and J shed 7 bases, with 17 bases lying between them. The CDR3 here is CATTSTGQQPQHF. The CDR3 nucleotides are TGTGCCACCACGTCGACAGGACAACAGCCCCAGCATTTT.

This clonotype was seen a few times. The V and J genes are TRBV6-2 or TRBV6-3 and TRBJ2-7; 7 bases are a match to TRBD2. Germline CDR1 is MNHEY and CDR2 is SVGEGT. The CDR3 is made up of 16 amino acids. Trimming at V came to 2 bases and at J to 7 bases, leaving 14 bases not matched to a gene. The CDR3 DNA follows: TGTGCCAGCAGTTACGAAGCGGGATTGCTTGGGCATGAGCAGTACTTC. Its protein is CASSYEAGLLGHEQYF.

This clonotype occurred many times. The chain uses TRBV6-5 and TRBJ1-4; TRBD1 matches at 7 bases. The germline V gene encodes CDR1 MNHEY and CDR2 SVGAGI. The CDR3 length is 15 residues. V gave up 0 bases and J gave up 8 bases; unmatched junction bases: 6. For the CDR3, the DNA is TGTGCCAGCAGTTACTCAGGGGGCGGGATAGAAAAACTGTTTTTT. This codes for CASSYSGGGIEKLFF.

This clonotype occurred many times. The CDR3 sequence is CASSPRTGSTDTQYF. DNA for the CDR3: TGTGCCAGCAGTCCCCGGACAGGGTCCACAGATACGCAGTATTTT. The gene calls are TRBV25-1 and TRBJ2-3; 8 bases are shared with TRBD1. The CDR3 spans 15 residues. J lost 2 bases, V lost 5 bases, and 6 bases had no gene match. Germline V CDR1 and CDR2: MGHDK, SYGVNS.

Ten or more counts support this clonotype. This rearrangement joins TRBV7-9 to TRBJ1-6, with D tentatively TRBD1 (6 bases). The CDR3 spans 12 residues. Germline V CDR1 and CDR2: SEHNR, FQNEAQ (reference sequence). V was trimmed by 5 bases and J by 11 bases, leaving 10 bases between them. As DNA, the CDR3 is TGTGCCAGCAGCCTTAGGGGGACACCCCTCCACTTT. The encoded protein is CASSLRGTPLHF.

This clonotype has a handful of counts. The chain recombines TRBV4-1 with TRBJ2-1, with 8 positions matching TRBD1. After removal of 1 base from V and 9 bases from J, the junction contained 2 bases not matched to a gene. CDR3 length: 13 residues. Looked up from germline, CDR1 is MGHRA and CDR2 is YSYEKL. CDR3 loop: CASSQADRAEQFF. CDR3 nucleotide sequence: TGCGCCAGCAGCCAAGCGGACAGGGCTGAGCAGTTCTTC.

The DNA for the CDR3 is TGTGCCAGCAGTTATCCCGGGACCCTGTTCCATGAGCAGTTCTTC. Its translation: CASSYPGTLFHEQFF. The rearrangement uses TRBV12-3 or TRBV12-4 and TRBJ2-1; D could derive from TRBD1 or TRBD2 (5 bases each). V lost 4 bases and J lost 8, with 18 bases in between. The CDR3 sequence is 15 residues long.

This chain joins TRBV27 and TRBJ2-1; 9 positions match TRBD2. In germline, CDR1 is MNHEY, CDR2 SMNVEV (reference sequence). J was trimmed by 9 bases and V by 2 bases; bases with no gene match: 8. This CDR3 has 15 residues. The CDR3 DNA is TGTGCCAGCAGTTTAGGAGCGGGAGGATTGAGTGAGCAGTTCTTC. Protein product: CASSLGAGGLSEQFF.

The chain combines TRBV27 with TRBJ1-1; D remains ambiguous. The germline V and J ends were trimmed by 0 bases and 4 bases, with 9 bases remaining between them. This CDR3 has 14 amino acids. CDR1 and CDR2 (germline): MNHEY, SMNVEV (reference sequence). The chain's CDR3 is CASSLSKLATEAFF. In DNA, the CDR3 is TGTGCCAGCAGTTTATCAAAGTTGGCCACTGAAGCTTTCTTT.

This clonotype has at least ten counts. The genes are TRBV7-8 and TRBJ1-5; D gene ambiguous. V lost 0 bases to trimming and J lost 3 bases, with 9 bases between them. CDR1 and CDR2 from the germline V gene are SGHVS and FQNEAQ. The CDR3 runs to 15 residues. CDR3 sequence: CASSLARQINQPQHF. The CDR3 DNA is TGTGCCAGCAGCTTAGCGAGACAAATCAATCAGCCCCAGCATTTT. Combining the CDR3 with reference TRBV7-8 and TRBJ1-5 gives the whole variable domain GAGVSQSPRYKVAKRGQDVALRCDPISGHVSLFWYQQALGQGPEFLTYFQNEAQLDKSGLPSDRFFAERPEGSVSTLKIQRTQQEDSAVYLCASSLARQINQPQHFGDGTRLSIL.

In the case of this clonotype: A much larger clone differs by one base, so this may be a read error. The chain recombines TRBV20-1 with TRBJ2-1; a weak D match, TRBD1 (5 bases). CDR3 length equals 15 residues. The germline CDR1 and CDR2 sequences are DFQATT and SNEGSKA (reference sequence). The CDR3: CSASAYGNWGNEQCF. CDR3 bases: TGCAGTGCTAGTGCTTACGGCAACTGGGGCAATGAGCAGTGCTTC.